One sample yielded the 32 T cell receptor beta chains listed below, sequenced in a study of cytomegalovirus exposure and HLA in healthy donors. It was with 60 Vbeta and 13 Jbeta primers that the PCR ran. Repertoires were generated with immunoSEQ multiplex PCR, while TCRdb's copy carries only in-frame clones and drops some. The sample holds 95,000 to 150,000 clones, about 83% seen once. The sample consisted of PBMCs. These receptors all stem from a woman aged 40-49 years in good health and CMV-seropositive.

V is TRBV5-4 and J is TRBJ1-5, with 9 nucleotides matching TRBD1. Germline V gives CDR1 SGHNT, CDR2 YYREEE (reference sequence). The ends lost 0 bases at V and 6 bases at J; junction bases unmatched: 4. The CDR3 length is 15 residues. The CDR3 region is CASSLGGTGSQPQHF. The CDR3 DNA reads TGTGCCAGCAGCTTGGGGGGGACAGGGTCTCAGCCCCAGCATTTT.

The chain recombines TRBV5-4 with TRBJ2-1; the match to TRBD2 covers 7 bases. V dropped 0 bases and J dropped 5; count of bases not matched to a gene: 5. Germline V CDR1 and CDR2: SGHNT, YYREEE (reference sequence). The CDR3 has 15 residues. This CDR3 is CASSLGGGRNNEQFF. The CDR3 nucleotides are TGTGCCAGCAGCTTGGGGGGGGGTAGGAACAATGAGCAGTTCTTC.

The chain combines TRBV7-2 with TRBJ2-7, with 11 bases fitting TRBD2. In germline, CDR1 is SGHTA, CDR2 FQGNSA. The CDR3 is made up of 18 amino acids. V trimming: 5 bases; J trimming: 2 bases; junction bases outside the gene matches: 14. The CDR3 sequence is CASSPRSPLAGVTYEQYF. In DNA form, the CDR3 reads TGTGCCAGCAGCCCGCGATCCCCACTAGCGGGAGTTACCTACGAGCAGTACTTC.

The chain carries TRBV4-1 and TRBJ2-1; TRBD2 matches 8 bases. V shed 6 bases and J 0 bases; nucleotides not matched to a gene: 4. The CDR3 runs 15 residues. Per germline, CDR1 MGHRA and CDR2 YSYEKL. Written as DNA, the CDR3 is TGCGCCAGCAGTTCAAGCGGGAGCTCCTACAATGAGCAGTTCTTC. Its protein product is CASSSSGSSYNEQFF.

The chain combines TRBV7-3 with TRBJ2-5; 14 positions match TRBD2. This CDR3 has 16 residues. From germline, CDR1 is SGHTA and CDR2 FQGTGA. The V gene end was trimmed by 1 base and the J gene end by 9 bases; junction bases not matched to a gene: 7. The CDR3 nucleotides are TGTGCCAGCAGCTTAAGTGGGACTAGCGGGAGTGGGCCCCAGTACTTC. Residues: CASSLSGTSGSGPQYF.

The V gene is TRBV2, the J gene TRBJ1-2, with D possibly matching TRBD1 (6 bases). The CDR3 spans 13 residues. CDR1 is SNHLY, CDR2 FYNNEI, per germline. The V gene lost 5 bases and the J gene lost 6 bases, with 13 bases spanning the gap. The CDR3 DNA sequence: TGTGCCAGCAGTACGGACAGTGGGAATGGCTACACCTTC. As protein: CASSTDSGNGYTF. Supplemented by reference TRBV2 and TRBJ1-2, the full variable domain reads EPEVTQTPSHQVTQMGQEVILRCVPISNHLYFYWYRQILGQKVEFLVSFYNNEISEKSEIFDDQFSVERPDGSNFTLKIRSTKLEDSAMYFCASSTDSGNGYTFGSGTRLTVV.

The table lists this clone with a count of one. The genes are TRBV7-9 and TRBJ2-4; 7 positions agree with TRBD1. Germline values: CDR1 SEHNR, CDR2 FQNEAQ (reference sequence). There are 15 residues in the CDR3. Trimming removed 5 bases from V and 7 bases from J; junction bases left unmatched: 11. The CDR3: CASSQPGTANNIQYF. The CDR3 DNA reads TGTGCCAGCAGCCAACCCGGGACAGCTAACAACATTCAGTACTTC.

CDR3 in amino acids: CASSIERGLIQPQHF. CDR3 bases: TGTGCCAGTAGTATAGAAAGGGGATTGATTCAGCCCCAGCATTTT. The chain recombines TRBV19 with TRBJ1-5, with D possibly being TRBD1 (5 bases). Looked up from germline, CDR1 is LNHDA and CDR2 is SQIVND (reference sequence). The CDR3 has 15 amino acids. Trimming stripped 0 bases from V and 6 bases from J, with 12 bases between. The whole variable domain, remainder taken from reference TRBV19 and TRBJ1-5, is DGGITQSPKYLFRKEGQNVTLSCEQNLNHDAMYWYRQDPGQGLRLIYYSQIVNDFQKGDIAEGYSVSREKKESFPLTVTSAQKNPTAFYLCASSIERGLIQPQHFGDGTRLSIL.

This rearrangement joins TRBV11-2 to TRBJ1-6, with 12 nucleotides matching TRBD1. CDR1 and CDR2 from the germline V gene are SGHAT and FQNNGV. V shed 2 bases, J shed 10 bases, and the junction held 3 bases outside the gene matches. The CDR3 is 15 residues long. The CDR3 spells CASSLMGQGASPLHF. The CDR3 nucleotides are TGTGCCAGCAGCTTAATGGGACAGGGGGCCTCACCCCTCCACTTT.

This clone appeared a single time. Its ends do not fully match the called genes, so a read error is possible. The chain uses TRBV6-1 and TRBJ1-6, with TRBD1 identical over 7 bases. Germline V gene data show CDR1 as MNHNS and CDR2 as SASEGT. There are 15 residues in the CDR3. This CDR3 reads CASRATGIDNLPLHF. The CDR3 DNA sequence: TGTGCCAGCAGGGCGACAGGGATAGATAATTTACCCCTCCACTTT.

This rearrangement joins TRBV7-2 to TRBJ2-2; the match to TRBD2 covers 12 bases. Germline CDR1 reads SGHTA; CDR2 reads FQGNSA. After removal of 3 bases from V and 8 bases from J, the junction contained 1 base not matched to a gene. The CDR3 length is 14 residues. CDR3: CASSFGLAGGELFF. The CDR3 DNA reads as TGTGCCAGCAGCTTTGGACTAGCGGGAGGGGAGCTGTTTTTT.

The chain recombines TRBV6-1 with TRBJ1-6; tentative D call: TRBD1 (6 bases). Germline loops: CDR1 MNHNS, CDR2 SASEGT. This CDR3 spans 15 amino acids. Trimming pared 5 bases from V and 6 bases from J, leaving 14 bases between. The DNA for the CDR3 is TGTGCCAGCAGTAACAGGGACCTAGGTAATTCACCCCTCCACTTT. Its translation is CASSNRDLGNSPLHF.

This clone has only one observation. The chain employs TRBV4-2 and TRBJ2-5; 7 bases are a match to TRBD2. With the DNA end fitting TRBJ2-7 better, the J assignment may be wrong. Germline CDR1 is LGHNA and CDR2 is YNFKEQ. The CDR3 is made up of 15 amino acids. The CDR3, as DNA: TGTGCCAGCAGCCCGGGGAGGGATCCGTCCTACGAGCAGTACTTC. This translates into CASSPGRDPSYEQYF.

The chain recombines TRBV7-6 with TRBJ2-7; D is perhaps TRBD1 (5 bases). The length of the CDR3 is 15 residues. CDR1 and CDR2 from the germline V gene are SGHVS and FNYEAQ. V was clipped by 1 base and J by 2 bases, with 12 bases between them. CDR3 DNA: TGTGCCAGCAGCTTAGGCCAGGGCTCCCCCTACGAGCAGTACTTC. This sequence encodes CASSLGQGSPYEQYF.

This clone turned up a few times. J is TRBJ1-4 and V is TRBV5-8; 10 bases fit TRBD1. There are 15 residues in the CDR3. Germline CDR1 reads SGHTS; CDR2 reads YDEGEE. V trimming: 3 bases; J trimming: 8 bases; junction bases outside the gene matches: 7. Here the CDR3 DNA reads TGTGCCAGCAGCTACGGGACAGGGGTGGAGGAAAAACTGTTTTTT. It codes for CASSYGTGVEEKLFF.

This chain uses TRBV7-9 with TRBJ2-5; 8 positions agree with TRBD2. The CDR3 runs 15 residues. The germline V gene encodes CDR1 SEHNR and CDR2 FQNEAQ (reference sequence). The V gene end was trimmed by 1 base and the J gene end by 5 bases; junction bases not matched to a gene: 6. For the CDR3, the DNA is TGTGCCAGCAGCTTAGGAAGCGGGGGCGTGGAGACCCAGTACTTC. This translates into CASSLGSGGVETQYF.

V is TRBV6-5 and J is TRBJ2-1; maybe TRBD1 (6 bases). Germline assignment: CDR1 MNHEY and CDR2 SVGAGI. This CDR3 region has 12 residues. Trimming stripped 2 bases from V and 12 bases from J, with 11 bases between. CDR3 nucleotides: TGTGCCAGCAGTTACCTACAGGGTACGCAGTTCTTC. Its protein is CASSYLQGTQFF.

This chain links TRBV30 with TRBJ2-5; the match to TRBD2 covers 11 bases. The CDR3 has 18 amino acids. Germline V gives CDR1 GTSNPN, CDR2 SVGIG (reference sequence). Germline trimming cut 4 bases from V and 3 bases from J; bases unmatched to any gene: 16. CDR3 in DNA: TGTGCCTGGAACGGGGGTATAGCGGGAGGGAGGCGGAAAGAGACCCAGTACTTC. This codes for CAWNGGIAGGRRKETQYF.

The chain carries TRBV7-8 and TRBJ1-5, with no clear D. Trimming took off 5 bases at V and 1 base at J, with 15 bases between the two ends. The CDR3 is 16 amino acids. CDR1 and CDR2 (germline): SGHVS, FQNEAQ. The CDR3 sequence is CASSGLEGGSNQPQHF. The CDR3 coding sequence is TGTGCCAGCAGCGGACTCGAGGGAGGAAGCAATCAGCCCCAGCATTTT.

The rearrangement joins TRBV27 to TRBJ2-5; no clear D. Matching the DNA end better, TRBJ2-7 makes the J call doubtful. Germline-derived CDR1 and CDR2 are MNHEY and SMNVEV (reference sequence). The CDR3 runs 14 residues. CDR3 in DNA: TGTGCCAGCAGTTTTCGGCAGGCGTATTACGAGCAGTACTTC. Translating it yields CASSFRQAYYEQYF.

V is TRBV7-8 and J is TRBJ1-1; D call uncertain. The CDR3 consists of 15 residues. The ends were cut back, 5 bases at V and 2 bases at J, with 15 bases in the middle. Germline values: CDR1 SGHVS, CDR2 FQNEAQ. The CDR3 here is CASSQTGISNTEAFF. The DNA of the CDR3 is TGTGCCAGCAGCCAGACCGGGATCTCCAACACTGAAGCTTTCTTT.

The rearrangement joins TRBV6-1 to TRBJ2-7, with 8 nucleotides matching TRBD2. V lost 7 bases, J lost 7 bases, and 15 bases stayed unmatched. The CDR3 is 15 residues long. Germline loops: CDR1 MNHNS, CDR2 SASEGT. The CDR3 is CASTTLGRGAQEQYF. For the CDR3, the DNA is TGTGCCAGCACCACGTTGGGGCGGGGGGCACAGGAGCAGTACTTC.

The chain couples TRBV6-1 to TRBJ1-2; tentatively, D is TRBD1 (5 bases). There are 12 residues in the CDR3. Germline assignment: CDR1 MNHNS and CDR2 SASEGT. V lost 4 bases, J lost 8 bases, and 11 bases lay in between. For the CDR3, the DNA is TGTGCCAGCAGTGCTTCAGGGTGGGGCTACACCTTC. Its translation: CASSASGWGYTF.

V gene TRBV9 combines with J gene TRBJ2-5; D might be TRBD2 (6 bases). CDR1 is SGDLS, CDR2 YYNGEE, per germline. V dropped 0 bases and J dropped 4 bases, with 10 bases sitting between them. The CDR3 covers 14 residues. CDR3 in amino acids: CASSVGPRGETQYF. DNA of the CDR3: TGTGCCAGCAGCGTAGGGCCGCGGGGAGAGACCCAGTACTTC.

CDR3 sequence: CASSSGGLGYGYTF. In nucleotides, the CDR3 is TGTGCCAGTAGTTCTGGTGGACTGGGCTATGGCTACACCTTC. This chain uses TRBV19 with TRBJ1-2; D is uncertain. The CDR3 is 14 amino acids. Germline-derived CDR1 and CDR2 are LNHDA and SQIVND (reference sequence). V lost 5 bases to trimming and J lost 4 bases, with 14 bases between them.

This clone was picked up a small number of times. The CDR3 protein is CASSLEGRASGRAAHEQYF. CDR3 nucleotides: TGTGCCAGCAGCTTGGAGGGGCGGGCTAGCGGGAGGGCCGCCCACGAGCAGTACTTC. This sequence joins TRBV5-6 and TRBJ2-7; 12 nucleotides align to TRBD2. The CDR3 is 19 amino acids. V was clipped by 0 bases and J by 5 bases; unmatched bases: 15. Germline V gene data show CDR1 as SGHDT and CDR2 as YYEEEE.

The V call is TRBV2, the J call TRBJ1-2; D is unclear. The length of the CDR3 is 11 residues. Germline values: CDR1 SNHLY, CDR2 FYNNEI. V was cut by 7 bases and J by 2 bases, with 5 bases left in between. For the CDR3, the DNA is TGTGCCAGCAAAGAGAACTATGGCTACACCTTC. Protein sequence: CASKENYGYTF.

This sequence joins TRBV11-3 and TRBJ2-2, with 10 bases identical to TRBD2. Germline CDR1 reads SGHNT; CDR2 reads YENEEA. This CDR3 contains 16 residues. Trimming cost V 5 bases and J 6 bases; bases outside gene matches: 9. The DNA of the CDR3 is TGTGCCAGCAGCCCCCATCTAGCGGGAGCAGCCGGGGAGCTGTTTTTT. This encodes CASSPHLAGAAGELFF.

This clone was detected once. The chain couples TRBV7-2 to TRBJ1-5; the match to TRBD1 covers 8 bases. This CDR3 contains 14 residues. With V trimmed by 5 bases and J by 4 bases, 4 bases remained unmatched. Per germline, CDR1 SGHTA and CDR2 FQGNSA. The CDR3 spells CASSPDRGNQPQHF. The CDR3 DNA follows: TGTGCCAGCAGCCCCGACAGGGGAAATCAGCCCCAGCATTTT. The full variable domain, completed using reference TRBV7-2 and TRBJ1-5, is GAGVSQSPSNKVTEKGKDVELRCDPISGHTALYWYRQSLGQGLEFLIYFQGNSAPDKSGLPSDRFSAERTGGSVSTLTIQRTQQEDSAVYLCASSPDRGNQPQHFGDGTRLSIL.

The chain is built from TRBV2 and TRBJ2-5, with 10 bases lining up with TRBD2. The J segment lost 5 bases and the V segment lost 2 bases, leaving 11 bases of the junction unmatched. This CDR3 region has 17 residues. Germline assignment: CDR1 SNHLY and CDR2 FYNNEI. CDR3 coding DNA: TGTGCCAGCAGTGAAAATACGGCTAGCGGGAGTATGGAGACCCAGTACTTC. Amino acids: CASSENTASGSMETQYF.

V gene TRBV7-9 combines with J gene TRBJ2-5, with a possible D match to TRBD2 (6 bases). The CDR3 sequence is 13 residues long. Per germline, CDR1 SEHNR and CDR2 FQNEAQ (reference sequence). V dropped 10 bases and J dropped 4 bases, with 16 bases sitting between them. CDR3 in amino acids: CATNKRGTETQYF. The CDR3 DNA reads TGTGCCACCAACAAACGGGGGACAGAGACCCAGTACTTC.

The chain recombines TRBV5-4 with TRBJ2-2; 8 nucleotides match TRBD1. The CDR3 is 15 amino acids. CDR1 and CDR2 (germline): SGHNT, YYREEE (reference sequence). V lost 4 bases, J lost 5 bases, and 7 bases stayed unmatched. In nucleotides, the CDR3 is TGTGCCAGCAGCGCGACAGGGGTGTCTACCGGGGAGCTGTTTTTT. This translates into CASSATGVSTGELFF. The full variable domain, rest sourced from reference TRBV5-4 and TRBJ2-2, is ETGVTQSPTHLIKTRGQQVTLRCSSQSGHNTVSWYQQALGQGPQFIFQYYREEENGRGNFPPRFSGLQFPNYSSELNVNALELDDSALYLCASSATGVSTGELFFGEGSRLTVL.